A selection of T cell receptor beta chains follows, all from one sample in a study of regulatory T cells in long-lasting Graves disease. MiXCR was run by TCRdb on the multiplex PCR reads, yielding one entry per CDR3 protein. The sample carries 530,000 or so distinct CDR3 sequences, roughly 13% recorded once. These data also featured in a second study, about T cells in Graves' hyperthyroidism and ophthalmopathy.

Source: peripheral blood mononuclear cells (PBMCs), taken at new diagnosis, from a patient treated with antithyroid drugs. These receptors all stem from a man younger than 45 with Graves disease. Both conserved end residues are part of each CDR3. D genes are given only for firm matches. Some rows mark clone size as missing; the rest say once, few, many or name a class of expanded clone.

cdr3_aa,j_call,v_call,clone_size,d_call
CAWSMGRMSGANVLTF,TRBJ2-6,TRBV30,-,-
CASSSPGLAGAPEQYF,TRBJ2-7,TRBV13,many,TRBD2
CASSRGATGANVLTF,TRBJ2-6,TRBV12-3/TRBV12-4,many,-
CASSDSGGSPGYTF,TRBJ1-2,TRBV6-1,many,-
CATSDPWTSGNTGELFF,TRBJ2-2,TRBV24-1,few,TRBD2
CSASGGGRVNEQFF,TRBJ2-1,TRBV20-1,many,TRBD2
CASSPISGENEQFF,TRBJ2-1,TRBV6-2/TRBV6-3,many,TRBD2
CASASELAGGHEQFF,TRBJ2-1,TRBV6-2/TRBV6-3,few,TRBD2
CASSEATYNEQFF,TRBJ2-1,TRBV9,many,-
CAWTLGLAGVGTDTQYF,TRBJ2-3,TRBV30,-,TRBD2
CASSLASGRAGELFF,TRBJ2-2,TRBV7-2,few,TRBD2
CASTPRGSGELFF,TRBJ2-2,TRBV19,few,-
CASSSSDRSTDTQYF,TRBJ2-3,TRBV6-2/TRBV6-3,many,TRBD1
CASGTGTNTEAFF,TRBJ1-1,TRBV12-5,few,TRBD1
CASSSSGQSAKNIQYF,TRBJ2-4,TRBV27,-,-
CASSESPGEQYF,TRBJ2-7,TRBV10-2,many,-
CASSTGSTNEKLFF,TRBJ1-4,TRBV18,many,-
CASSSGEQATNYGYTF,TRBJ1-2,TRBV7-9,-,-